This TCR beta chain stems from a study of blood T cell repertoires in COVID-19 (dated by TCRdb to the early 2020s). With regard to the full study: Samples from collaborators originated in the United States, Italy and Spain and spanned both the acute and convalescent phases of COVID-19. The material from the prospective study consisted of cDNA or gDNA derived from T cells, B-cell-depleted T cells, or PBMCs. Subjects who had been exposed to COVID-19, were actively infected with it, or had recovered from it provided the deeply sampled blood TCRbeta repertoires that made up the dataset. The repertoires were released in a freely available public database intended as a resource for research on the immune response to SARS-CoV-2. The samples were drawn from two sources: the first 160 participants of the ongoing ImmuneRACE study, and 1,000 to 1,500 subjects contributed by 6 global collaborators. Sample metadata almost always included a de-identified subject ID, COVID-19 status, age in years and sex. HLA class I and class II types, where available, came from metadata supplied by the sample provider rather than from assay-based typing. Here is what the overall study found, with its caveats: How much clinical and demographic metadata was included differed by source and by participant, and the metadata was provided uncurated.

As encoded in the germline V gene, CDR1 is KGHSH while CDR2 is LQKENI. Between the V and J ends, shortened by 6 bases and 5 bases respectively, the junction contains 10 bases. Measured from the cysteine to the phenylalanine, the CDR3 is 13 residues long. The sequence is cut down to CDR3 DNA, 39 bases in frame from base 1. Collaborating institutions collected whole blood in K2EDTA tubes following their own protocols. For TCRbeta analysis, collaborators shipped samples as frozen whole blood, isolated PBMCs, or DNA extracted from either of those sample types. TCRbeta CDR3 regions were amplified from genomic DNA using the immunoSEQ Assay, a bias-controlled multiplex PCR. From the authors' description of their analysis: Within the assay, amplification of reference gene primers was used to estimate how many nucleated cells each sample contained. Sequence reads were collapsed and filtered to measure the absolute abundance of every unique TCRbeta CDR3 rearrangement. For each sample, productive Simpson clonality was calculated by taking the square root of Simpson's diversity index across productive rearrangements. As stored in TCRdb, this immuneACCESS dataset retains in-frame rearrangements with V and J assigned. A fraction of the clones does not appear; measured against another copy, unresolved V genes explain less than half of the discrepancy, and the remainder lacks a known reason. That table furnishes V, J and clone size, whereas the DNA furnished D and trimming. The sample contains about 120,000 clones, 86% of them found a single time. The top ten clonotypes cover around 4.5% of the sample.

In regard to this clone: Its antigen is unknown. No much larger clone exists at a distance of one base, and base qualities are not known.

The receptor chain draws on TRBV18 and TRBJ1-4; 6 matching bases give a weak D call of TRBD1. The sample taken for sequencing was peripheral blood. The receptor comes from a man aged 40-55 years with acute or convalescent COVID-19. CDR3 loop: CASSGGVNEKLFF. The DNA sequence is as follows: TGTGCCAGCTCTGGGGGCGTCAATGAAAAACTGTTTTTT.